Listed below are T cell receptor beta chains from one sample, sequenced in a study of shared clonotypes between healthy human individuals. TCRdb's copy holds only in-frame clones and misses some; the assay was immunoSEQ multiplex PCR. The sample includes about 2 million clones, around 95% of them seen just once. What was sequenced was naive CD4+ T cells sorted from blood. The source is a young man in good health. Each CDR3 is given with its conserved first and last residue. The D gene is left open where the match is weak. Clone sizes are given selectively: once, few, many, or a class where the clone is expanded.

>NA|NA|TRBV7-2|TRBJ1-1
CASIKGRSNTEAFF
TGTGCCAGCATCAAAGGACGGTCGAACACTGAAGCTTTCTTT
>NA|NA|TRBV27|TRBJ2-4
CASSPRGVAKNIQYF
TGTGCCAGCAGCCCCAGGGGGGTGGCCAAAAACATTCAGTACTTC
>NA|NA|TRBV18|TRBJ2-5
CASSLLGDQETQYF
TGTGCCAGCTCACTTTTGGGGGACCAAGAGACCCAGTACTTC
>TRBD2|NA|TRBV4-1|TRBJ2-5
CASSQVTSGRETQYF
TGCGCCAGCAGCCAAGTCACTAGCGGGCGGGAGACCCAGTACTTC
>TRBD2|NA|TRBV7-9|TRBJ2-7
CASSLVGSGKHEQYF
TGTGCCAGCAGCTTAGTGGGTAGCGGGAAACACGAGCAGTACTTC
>NA|NA|TRBV5-1|TRBJ2-5
CASSLRDGQETQYF
TGCGCCAGCAGCCTTAGGGACGGGCAAGAGACCCAGTACTTC
>TRBD1|NA|TRBV6-5|TRBJ1-4
CASRRTGGANEKLFF
TGTGCCAGCAGGCGAACAGGGGGCGCCAATGAAAAACTGTTTTTT
>TRBD1|NA|TRBV6-9|TRBJ2-7
CARPGTVYEQYF
TGTGCCCGCCCCGGGACAGTCTACGAGCAGTACTTC
>NA|NA|TRBV19|TRBJ2-2
CASSMWGTGELFF
TGTGCCAGTAGTATGTGGGGTACCGGGGAGCTGTTTTTT
>TRBD1|NA|TRBV10-3|TRBJ1-5
CAISDGQGTQPQHF
TGTGCCATCAGTGACGGACAGGGCACCCAGCCCCAGCATTTT
>NA|NA|TRBV7-9|TRBJ2-2
CASSPHSTTNTGELFF
TGTGCCAGCAGCCCGCACTCCACCACGAACACCGGGGAGCTGTTTTTT
>NA|once|TRBV6-1|TRBJ2-1
CGRRGGPYNEQFF
TGTGGGCGAAGGGGGGGCCCGTACAATGAGCAGTTCTTC
>TRBD1|NA|TRBV5-1|TRBJ2-7
CASSFTGGPYEQYF
TGCGCCAGCAGCTTTACAGGGGGCCCCTACGAGCAGTACTTC
>NA|NA|TRBV6-6|TRBJ2-3
CASTQRDTDTQYF
TGTGCCAGCACCCAACGAGACACAGATACGCAGTATTTT
>NA|NA|TRBV10-3|TRBJ2-2
CAISGPTDTGELFF
TGTGCCATCAGTGGACCGACGGACACCGGGGAGCTGTTTTTT
>TRBD2|NA|TRBV29-1|TRBJ2-2
CSGRLAGNTGELFF
TGCAGTGGTAGACTAGCGGGAAACACCGGGGAGCTGTTTTTT
>TRBD1|once|TRBV9|TRBJ2-5
CASSVGQGRTGYETQYF
TGTGCCAGCAGCGTCGGACAGGGACGTACTGGTTATGAGACCCAGTACTTC
>NA|NA|TRBV11-3|TRBJ2-2
CASSLVQGGELFF
TGTGCCAGCAGCTTAGTACAGGGAGGGGAGCTGTTTTTT
>NA|NA|TRBV5-8|TRBJ1-5
CASSPGRKDRQPQHF
TGTGCCAGCAGCCCTGGACGAAAGGATCGTCAGCCCCAGCATTTT
>NA|NA|TRBV27|TRBJ2-1
CASSSLGRVGYNEQFF
TGTGCCAGCAGTTCACTGGGGCGGGTGGGGTACAATGAGCAGTTCTTC
>NA|NA|TRBV7-3|TRBJ2-7
CASSSYSDGRRNEQYF
TGTGCCAGCAGCTCTTATTCGGACGGTCGTAGGAACGAGCAGTACTTC
>NA|NA|TRBV6-5|TRBJ1-1
CASSYSMGNKNTEAFF
TGTGCCAGCAGTTACTCAATGGGGAACAAGAACACTGAAGCTTTCTTT
>TRBD1|NA|TRBV30|TRBJ1-5
CAWSGGQGPNQPQHF
TGTGCCTGGAGTGGTGGACAGGGCCCCAATCAGCCCCAGCATTTT
>NA|NA|TRBV11-2|TRBJ2-7
CASRNPRTGLREQYF
TGTGCCAGCCGTAACCCTAGGACTGGCTTGAGGGAGCAGTACTTC
>TRBD1|NA|TRBV5-6|TRBJ1-2
CASSLGGTANYGYTF
TGTGCCAGCAGCTTGGGAGGGACAGCTAACTATGGCTACACCTTC
>NA|NA|TRBV11-2|TRBJ2-5
CASSLDLRIQETQYF
TGTGCCAGCAGCTTAGACCTACGGATACAAGAGACCCAGTACTTC
>NA|NA|TRBV7-9|TRBJ1-2
CASSFTYMPGTHGYTF
TGTGCCAGCAGCTTTACCTATATGCCGGGGACGCATGGCTACACCTTC
>NA|NA|TRBV4-1|TRBJ2-5
CASSQDFRVPNQETQYF
TGCGCCAGCAGCCAAGATTTTCGGGTTCCCAACCAAGAGACCCAGTACTTC
>TRBD1|NA|TRBV27|TRBJ1-6
CASRTGTGLYNSPLHF
TGTGCCAGCAGGACCGGGACAGGACTCTATAATTCACCCCTCCACTTT
>TRBD2|NA|TRBV18|TRBJ2-3
CASSPTSGLDTQYF
TGTGCCAGCTCACCGACTAGCGGCCTAGATACGCAGTATTTT
>TRBD2|NA|TRBV2|TRBJ2-7
CASSQAGGPYYEQYF
TGTGCCAGCAGTCAAGCGGGGGGGCCTTATTACGAGCAGTACTTC
>NA|once|TRBV5-1|TRBJ2-5
CASSLARPGETQYF
TGCGCCAGCAGCTTGGCCAGGCCTGGAGAGACCCAGTACTTC
>NA|NA|TRBV18|TRBJ1-1
CASSRTPPGTEAFF
TGTGCCAGCTCACGAACGCCCCCAGGGACAGAAGCTTTCTTT
>TRBD2|NA|TRBV5-1|TRBJ2-2
CASSLGTSGAGELFF
TGCGCCAGCAGCTTGGGGACTAGCGGTGCCGGGGAGCTGTTTTTT
>NA|NA|TRBV20-1|TRBJ2-1
CSAQQGDEQFF
TGCAGTGCACAACAGGGAGATGAGCAGTTCTTC
>NA|NA|TRBV7-2|TRBJ1-2
CASSARQVATYGYTF
TGTGCCAGCAGCGCTAGACAGGTAGCAACCTATGGCTACACCTTC
>TRBD1|NA|TRBV7-9|TRBJ2-3
CASSRQGASTDTQYF
TGTGCCAGCAGCCGACAGGGGGCCAGCACAGATACGCAGTATTTT
>NA|NA|TRBV6-1|TRBJ1-3
CASSDVGALSGNTIYF
TGTGCCAGCAGTGACGTTGGGGCCCTCTCTGGAAACACCATATATTTT
>NA|NA|TRBV28|TRBJ1-1
CASRTPLNTEAFF
TGTGCCAGCAGGACCCCACTGAACACTGAAGCTTTCTTT
>NA|NA|TRBV10-2|TRBJ1-1
CASTAKGFTAFF
TGCGCCAGCACCGCGAAGGGATTTACGGCTTTCTTT
>TRBD1|NA|TRBV18|TRBJ1-5
CASSLRQGSKEPQHF
TGTGCCAGCTCACTAAGACAGGGGTCCAAGGAGCCCCAGCATTTT
>TRBD2|NA|TRBV5-4|TRBJ2-2
CASSLIAGEAGELFF
TGTGCCAGCAGCTTGATAGCGGGAGAAGCCGGGGAGCTGTTTTTT
>NA|few|TRBV6-1|TRBJ1-5
CASTDGQGRSQPQHF
TGTGCCAGCACCGATGGCCAGGGAAGGAGTCAGCCCCAGCATTTT
>TRBD1|NA|TRBV28|TRBJ2-4
CASSFGTGTNIQYF
TGTGCCAGCAGTTTCGGGACAGGGACGAACATTCAGTACTTC
>TRBD2|NA|TRBV5-4|TRBJ2-3
CASSPGLAGGRTTDTQYF
TGTGCCAGCAGCCCGGGACTAGCGGGGGGGCGGACCACAGATACGCAGTATTTT
>TRBD1|NA|TRBV6-5|TRBJ2-3
CASSQTGALTDTQYF
TGTGCCAGCAGTCAGACAGGGGCTCTCACAGATACGCAGTATTTT